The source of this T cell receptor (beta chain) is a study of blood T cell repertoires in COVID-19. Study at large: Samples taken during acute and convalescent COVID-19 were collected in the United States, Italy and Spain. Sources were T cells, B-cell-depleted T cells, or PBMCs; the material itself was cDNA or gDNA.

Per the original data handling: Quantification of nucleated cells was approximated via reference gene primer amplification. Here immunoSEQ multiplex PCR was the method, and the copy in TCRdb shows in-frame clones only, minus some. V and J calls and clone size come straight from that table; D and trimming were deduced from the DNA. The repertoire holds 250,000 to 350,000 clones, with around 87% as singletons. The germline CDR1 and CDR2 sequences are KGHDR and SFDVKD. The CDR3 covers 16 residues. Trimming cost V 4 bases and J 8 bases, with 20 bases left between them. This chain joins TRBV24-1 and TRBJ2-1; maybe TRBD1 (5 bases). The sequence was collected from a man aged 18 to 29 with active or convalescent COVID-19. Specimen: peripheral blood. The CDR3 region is CATSDQAQVPFDEQFF. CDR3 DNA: TGTGCCACCAGTGACCAAGCACAGGTACCCTTCGATGAGCAGTTCTTC.